This TCR beta chain was obtained from a study of blood T cell repertoires in COVID-19. Turning to the study itself: Acute-phase and convalescent COVID-19 samples originated in the United States, Italy and Spain.

Participants came from roughly 25 US areas, aged roughly 18 to 95 years. Participants' reported clinical history set cohort assignment. Before they entered the study, exposed participants had met a COVID-19 case within 2 weeks. The assay was immunoSEQ multiplex PCR, and TCRdb's table has in-frame clones only and misses some. Of 300,000 to 350,000 clones in the sample, 88% are singletons; the top ten hold about 0.94%. CDR3 size: 14 residues. Germline assignment: CDR1 KGHSH and CDR2 LQKENI. Trimming at V came to 1 base and at J to 2 bases, leaving 1 base not matched to a gene. The material sequenced was PBMCs or T cells enriched from blood (not recorded which). The sequence came from a young woman who had been exposed to COVID-19. This chain joins TRBV18 and TRBJ1-2; TRBD1 matches at 7 bases. As DNA, the CDR3 is TGTGCCAGCTCACCACAGGGGGCGAACTATGGCTACACCTTC. Translating gives CASSPQGANYGYTF.